The TCR beta chain described here comes from a study of monozygotic twins with inflammatory bowel disease. Germline V lookup: CDR1 LGHNA, CDR2 YNFKEQ. CDR3 length equals 14 residues. TCRdb reprocessed the 5' RACE reads, with one entry per CDR3 protein and no DNA. The data include more than 350,000 distinct CDR3 sequences; the top ten clones carry 2% to 3%. The source material was blood. The J gene is TRBJ2-3, the V gene TRBV4-2; the D call from TCRdb, TRBD1, cannot be confirmed without DNA. This receptor was identified in a human donor with ulcerative colitis or Crohn's disease, or a healthy co-twin of an affected twin (not recorded which). CDR3 sequence reads: CASSQGTGEDTQYF.